These 26 T cell receptor beta chains were sequenced from one sample in a study of a mutant IDH1 vaccine in newly diagnosed glioma. Time point denoted: week 23, last vaccination. Doses consisted of 300 ug of mutant IDH1 20-mer peptide each, paired with topical imiquimod. Assay used: immunoSEQ multiplex PCR; TCRdb lists only in-frame clones, some missing. The sample has 75,000 to 80,000 clones, around 85% seen once; the top ten hold around 0.77%. Antigens for these TCRs are unknown. The material sequenced was PBMCs, taken from a glioma patient whose treatment included an IDH1 peptide vaccine. These receptors were obtained from a woman between 45 and 60 years old with glioma.

A single count supports this clone. The V and J genes are TRBV6-5 and TRBJ2-5, with TRBD1 matching over 9 bases. CDR1 is MNHEY, CDR2 SVGAGI, per germline. Trimming cost V 6 bases and J 5 bases; bases outside gene matches: 7. The CDR3 totals 14 residues. CDR3 loop: CASSTRTGVETQYF. CDR3 DNA: TGTGCCAGCAGCACGCGGACAGGGGTGGAGACCCAGTACTTC.

The chain uses TRBV28 and TRBJ1-4; D is perhaps TRBD1 (5 bases). The CDR3 totals 15 residues. Germline CDR1 reads MDHEN; CDR2 reads SYDVKM. V was shortened by 7 bases and J by 7 bases, with 19 bases between the two germline ends. CDR3 bases: TGTGCCAGCACCGTTCTTCAGGGAACTCGTGAAAAACTGTTTTTT. Translated, it gives CASTVLQGTREKLFF.

The chain links TRBV5-5 to TRBJ2-6; D remains unclear. Per germline, CDR1 SGHKS and CDR2 YYEKEE (reference sequence). Trimming cost V 0 bases and J 4 bases, with 2 bases left between them. This CDR3 is 13 amino acids long. The CDR3 reads CASSLAGANVLTF. The CDR3 nucleotides read TGTGCCAGCAGCTTGGCCGGGGCCAACGTCCTGACTTTC.

J is TRBJ1-4 and V is TRBV28; maybe TRBD1 (5 bases). V was clipped by 6 bases and J by 8 bases, with 31 bases between them. In germline, CDR1 is MDHEN, CDR2 SYDVKM. This CDR3 region has 19 residues. The CDR3 region is CASRHGHPVGSSQAEKLFF. DNA for the CDR3: TGTGCCAGCAGGCACGGACACCCGGTCGGTTCCTCCCAAGCGGAAAAACTGTTTTTT.

J is TRBJ2-3 and V is TRBV5-1; no definite D call. The CDR3 runs 14 residues. CDR1 and CDR2 from the germline V gene are SGHRS and YFSETQ. Trimming took off 2 bases at V and 1 base at J, with 8 bases between the two ends. CDR3 residues: CASSFARGTDTQYF. The DNA for the CDR3 is TGCGCCAGCAGCTTTGCCAGAGGCACAGATACGCAGTATTTT.

The chain is built from TRBV7-9 and TRBJ2-5; D may be TRBD1 or TRBD2 (5 bases each). With the DNA end fitting TRBJ2-7 better, the J assignment may be wrong. The CDR3 runs 15 residues. The germline CDR1 and CDR2 sequences are SEHNR and FQNEAQ (reference sequence). The DNA of the CDR3 is TGTGCCAGCAGCTTAACCCGGGGCCCCTTCTACGAGCAGTACTTC. Protein: CASSLTRGPFYEQYF.

The rearrangement links TRBV28 to TRBJ1-5; no firm D call. V was cut by 5 bases and J by 0 bases, with 11 bases left in between. The CDR3 consists of 15 residues. The V gene's germline CDR1 is MDHEN and CDR2 SYDVKM. CDR3 amino acids: CASSPGRGSNQPQHF. As DNA, the CDR3 is TGTGCCAGCAGTCCCGGACGCGGTAGCAATCAGCCCCAGCATTTT.

This chain links TRBV6-1 with TRBJ1-1; unclear D gene. From germline, CDR1 is MNHNS and CDR2 SASEGT. Trimming stripped 5 bases from V and 1 base from J, with 11 bases between. This CDR3 is built from 14 residues. The CDR3 DNA follows: TGTGCCAGCAGTCACCCTCCTCAGAACACTGAAGCTTTCTTT. Residues: CASSHPPQNTEAFF.

The chain couples TRBV6-6 to TRBJ2-1; D gene ambiguous. Germline V gene data show CDR1 as MNHNY and CDR2 as SVGAGI (reference sequence). There are 15 residues in the CDR3. The V and J ends lost 6 bases and 1 base respectively, with 13 bases between them. The chain's CDR3 is CASSPSGGSYNEQFF. The CDR3 DNA reads as TGTGCCAGCAGCCCCTCGGGTGGGTCCTACAATGAGCAGTTCTTC.

The CDR3 reads CASSPRDRGTEAFF. The CDR3 nucleotides read TGTGCCAGTAGTCCCAGGGACAGGGGGACTGAAGCTTTCTTT. This chain links TRBV19 with TRBJ1-1; 11 nucleotides agree with TRBD1. Germline V lookup: CDR1 LNHDA, CDR2 SQIVND (reference sequence). CDR3 length equals 14 residues. With V trimmed by 5 bases and J by 5 bases, 4 bases remained unmatched.

A few counts support this clone. The chain employs TRBV6-1 and TRBJ1-1, with no clear D. The germline V gene has CDR1 MNHNS and CDR2 SASEGT. V lost 5 bases and J lost 6, with 10 bases in between. This CDR3 region has 12 residues. The DNA for the CDR3 is TGTGCCAGCAGTACAAGATTCCCTGAAGCTTTCTTT. This sequence encodes CASSTRFPEAFF.

The chain joins TRBV16 to TRBJ2-1, with D possibly matching TRBD2 (6 bases). Trimming pared 3 bases from V and 10 bases from J, leaving 13 bases between. Germline CDR1 KGHSY, CDR2 FQNENV. The CDR3 covers 13 residues. The CDR3 protein is CASSQSQGGEQFF. CDR3 in DNA: TGTGCCAGCAGCCAGTCCCAGGGAGGCGAGCAGTTCTTC.

The DNA for the CDR3 is TGTGCCAGCAGTGGGAACAGGGGGAACACCGGGGAGCTGTTTTTT. The encoded protein is CASSGNRGNTGELFF. The V gene is TRBV2, the J gene TRBJ2-2, with 7 nucleotides matching TRBD1. Per the germline V gene, CDR1 is SNHLY and CDR2 is FYNNEI. The CDR3 extends over 15 amino acids. J gave up 1 base and V 4 bases, and 3 bases lay outside the gene matches.

The V call is TRBV7-9, the J call TRBJ1-1, with a possible D match to TRBD1 (5 bases). This CDR3 has 12 residues. From germline, CDR1 is SEHNR and CDR2 FQNEAQ (reference sequence). Trimming removed 1 base from V and 8 bases from J, with 8 bases in between. CDR3 in DNA: TGTGCCAGCAGCTTAGGAGGGGCCGAAGCTTTCTTT. Translating gives CASSLGGAEAFF.

The genes are TRBV4-1 and TRBJ2-3; the D gene is possibly TRBD1 (6 bases). Germline CDR1 and CDR2: MGHRA and YSYEKL. This CDR3 is built from 14 residues. Trimming left V 2 bases short and J 5 bases short, with 11 bases between. CDR3 loop: CASSQTQGRDTQYF. Here the CDR3 DNA reads TGCGCCAGCAGCCAAACACAGGGAAGAGATACGCAGTATTTT.

The chain is built from TRBV28 and TRBJ2-7; 7 positions match TRBD2. The germline V gene encodes CDR1 MDHEN and CDR2 SYDVKM. V was pared by 5 bases and J by 2 bases, with 12 bases of the junction left unmatched. The CDR3 is 16 amino acids. The CDR3 region is CASSVPQREGPYEQYF. The DNA for the CDR3 is TGTGCCAGCAGTGTCCCCCAGAGGGAGGGGCCCTACGAGCAGTACTTC.

As DNA, the CDR3 is TGTGCCAGCAGTTCCACAGGGTTTTCGAACACTGAAGCTTTCTTT. This gives the protein CASSSTGFSNTEAFF. This rearrangement joins TRBV27 to TRBJ1-1; tentative D call: TRBD1 (6 bases). The germline CDR1 and CDR2 sequences are MNHEY and SMNVEV (reference sequence). V shed 4 bases and J shed 1 base, with 13 bases lying between them. The CDR3 length is 15 residues.

CDR3 sequence reads: CASSPEETGWQSPLHF. In nucleotides, the CDR3 is TGTGCCAGCAGCCCCGAGGAGACAGGGTGGCAATCACCCCTCCACTTT. This rearrangement joins TRBV7-2 to TRBJ1-6, with TRBD1 matching over 7 bases. Per the germline V gene, CDR1 is SGHTA and CDR2 is FQGNSA. The V segment lost 5 bases and the J segment 10 bases; nucleotides outside the gene matches: 14. There are 16 residues in the CDR3.

This chain joins TRBV27 and TRBJ2-7; possible D gene TRBD2, 6 bases. The CDR3 loop spans 13 amino acids. CDR1 is MNHEY, CDR2 SMNVEV, per germline (reference sequence). Trimming pared 6 bases from V and 2 bases from J, leaving 11 bases between. CDR3 bases: TGTGCCAGCAGCAATGGGAGGCCCTACGAGCAGTACTTC. It encodes CASSNGRPYEQYF.

A few counts support this clone. V and J are TRBV6-5 and TRBJ1-1, with 9 bases that match TRBD1. The germline gives CDR1 MNHEY, CDR2 SVGAGI. V trimming: 8 bases; J trimming: 0 bases; junction bases outside the gene matches: 4. The CDR3 totals 14 residues. The CDR3 reads CASRGDRVNTEAFF. CDR3 DNA sequence: TGTGCCAGCCGCGGGGACAGGGTGAACACTGAAGCTTTCTTT.

J is TRBJ2-5 and V is TRBV4-1; 10 positions match TRBD1. Losses at the gene ends were 0 bases for V and 1 base for J; bases not matched to a gene: 5. The CDR3 totals 17 residues. Germline assignment: CDR1 MGHRA and CDR2 YSYEKL. CDR3 sequence reads: CASSQDLGTGAQETQYF. The DNA of the CDR3 is TGCGCCAGCAGCCAAGATTTAGGGACAGGGGCCCAAGAGACCCAGTACTTC.

This clone appeared a few times. The CDR3, as DNA: TGTGCCAGCAGCGGGACAGGGGACACCGGGGAGCTGTTTTTT. Its protein is CASSGTGDTGELFF. The rearrangement links TRBV6-1 to TRBJ2-2, with 10 bases that match TRBD1. From germline, CDR1 is MNHNS and CDR2 SASEGT. J was trimmed by 3 bases and V by 6 bases; bases with no gene match: 1. The CDR3 length is 14 residues.

The rearrangement joins TRBV6-5 to TRBJ2-3; D possibly uses TRBD1 or TRBD2 (6 bases each). In germline, CDR1 is MNHEY, CDR2 SVGAGI. V was cut by 4 bases and J by 6 bases, with 14 bases left in between. The CDR3 spans 14 residues. In DNA form, the CDR3 reads TGTGCCAGCAGTTTCCGGGGGCACCGGGATACGCAGTATTTT. Translation gives CASSFRGHRDTQYF.

The V call is TRBV6-1, the J call TRBJ1-5; 7 bases match TRBD1. With V trimmed by 7 bases and J by 4 bases, 10 bases remained unmatched. Germline V CDR1 and CDR2: MNHNS, SASEGT. The CDR3 has 15 residues. CDR3 nucleotides: TGTGCCAGCACCCCGGGGACAGTTGTGAATCAGCCCCAGCATTTT. This gives the protein CASTPGTVVNQPQHF.

The chain employs TRBV7-2 and TRBJ1-5, with D possibly matching TRBD1 (6 bases). The CDR3 contains 14 residues. Germline V gene data show CDR1 as SGHTA and CDR2 as FQGNSA. V was trimmed by 1 base and J by 8 bases, leaving 12 bases between them. This CDR3 reads CASSLVGGGEPQHF. The CDR3, as DNA: TGTGCCAGCAGCTTAGTCGGGGGCGGGGAGCCCCAGCATTTT.

The V gene is TRBV6-5, the J gene TRBJ2-1; the D is unclear. Trimming took 4 bases from V and 0 from J, leaving 13 bases between them. Per germline, CDR1 MNHEY and CDR2 SVGAGI. The CDR3 totals 16 residues. CDR3 residues: CASSFGLLSSYNEQFF. In DNA, the CDR3 is TGTGCCAGCAGTTTTGGCCTTCTCAGCTCCTACAATGAGCAGTTCTTC.